This is a list of T cell receptor beta chains from one sample in a study of cytotoxic CD8 clonotypes in ibrutinib-treated CLL. TCRdb's table, derived via immunoSEQ multiplex PCR, lists solely in-frame clones and lacks some. Here the sample spans 130,000 or so clones, 60% to 85% being singletons. The source material was PBMCs, sampled after 12 months of ibrutinib treatment. These receptors were taken from a human donor with chronic lymphocytic leukemia. CDR3s include the opening cysteine and the closing phenylalanine or tryptophan. D genes are given only for firm matches. For some rows the clone size is stated as once, few or many, or as a class when expanded; others skip it.

few	TRBJ1-1	TRBV12-5	NA	CASGLATHGGAAFF	TGTGCTAGTGGTTTGGCGACCCACGGTGGGGCAGCTTTCTTT
NA	TRBJ2-3	TRBV28	TRBD2	CASTGGADTQYF	TGTGCCAGCACCGGGGGGGCAGATACGCAGTATTTT
NA	TRBJ1-1	TRBV5-4	NA	CASSPLPPGVLNTEAFF	TGTGCCAGCAGCCCCTTACCGCCCGGGGTCCTGAACACTGAAGCTTTCTTT
NA	TRBJ2-7	TRBV7-2	TRBD2	CASSLETSGKGYEQYF	TGTGCCAGCAGCCTCGAGACTAGCGGGAAGGGGTACGAGCAGTACTTC
few	TRBJ1-1	TRBV30	NA	CAWSPTGFEAFF	TGTGCCTGGAGTCCCACAGGATTTGAAGCTTTCTTT
NA	TRBJ2-1	TRBV9	NA	CASSVEPGLYYNEQFF	TGTGCCAGCAGCGTAGAACCGGGACTTTACTACAATGAGCAGTTCTTC
few	TRBJ1-2	TRBV27	NA	CASSFLGQLNYGYTF	TGTGCCAGCAGTTTCCTGGGGCAGCTAAACTATGGCTACACCTTC
many	TRBJ1-1	TRBV18	NA	CASSPVYGFTEAFF	TGTGCCAGCTCACCCGTCTATGGCTTCACTGAAGCTTTCTTT
NA	TRBJ2-7	TRBV7-6	NA	CASSPVDSYEQYF	TGTGCCAGCAGCCCGGTTGATAGCTACGAGCAGTACTTC
NA	TRBJ2-3	TRBV2	NA	CASSSLVDTDTQYF	TGTGCCAGCAGTAGCCTAGTTGACACAGATACGCAGTATTTT
NA	TRBJ2-2	TRBV5-4	TRBD2	CASRTSGGSHTGELFF	TGTGCCAGCAGGACTAGCGGGGGGTCGCACACCGGGGAGCTGTTTTTT
NA	TRBJ2-3	TRBV27	NA	CASSWVDPSTDTQYF	TGTGCCAGCAGTTGGGTGGACCCTAGCACAGATACGCAGTATTTT
NA	TRBJ2-3	TRBV18	NA	CASSPPAMDTQYF	TGTGCCAGCTCACCACCGGCTATGGATACGCAGTATTTT
NA	TRBJ2-7	TRBV18	NA	CASSPSGQPTYEQYF	TGTGCCAGCTCACCATCGGGGCAGCCGACCTACGAGCAGTACTTC
NA	TRBJ1-1	TRBV28	NA	CASSTMSRGLGEAFF	TGTGCCAGCAGCACCATGTCGCGGGGATTAGGGGAAGCTTTCTTT
NA	TRBJ1-1	TRBV2	NA	CASSGIAGNTEAFF	TGTGCCAGCAGTGGGATTGCAGGGAACACTGAAGCTTTCTTT
NA	TRBJ1-4	TRBV6-5	NA	CASSPTWFGEKLFF	TGTGCCAGCAGTCCGACCTGGTTCGGTGAAAAACTGTTTTTT
NA	TRBJ2-4	TRBV11-2	TRBD1	CASRPGTGGMDIQYF	TGTGCCAGCAGACCCGGGACAGGGGGCATGGACATTCAGTACTTC
NA	TRBJ1-1	TRBV19	NA	CASGGLGGSTEAFF	TGTGCCAGTGGCGGGCTGGGTGGGTCCACTGAAGCTTTCTTT
NA	TRBJ2-1	TRBV5-1	NA	CASSLMFGNEQFF	TGCGCCAGCAGCTTGATGTTCGGGAATGAGCAGTTCTTC
NA	TRBJ1-4	TRBV5-1	TRBD1	CASSPGGQGLSGEEKLFF	TGCGCCAGCAGCCCCGGGGGACAGGGCCTTTCGGGGGAAGAAAAACTGTTTTTT
many	TRBJ2-1	TRBV4-3	NA	CASSQEYRDSHEQFF	TGCGCCAGCAGCCAAGAGTACAGGGATTCACATGAGCAGTTCTTC
NA	TRBJ2-5	TRBV11-1	TRBD1	CASRSTGGGETQYF	TGTGCCAGCAGGTCGACAGGGGGCGGTGAGACCCAGTACTTC
NA	TRBJ2-7	TRBV5-1	NA	CASSLRVGGYEQYF	TGCGCCAGCAGCTTGCGGGTAGGGGGATACGAGCAGTACTTC
many	TRBJ2-3	TRBV2	NA	CASQGEGRTQYF	TGTGCCAGCCAGGGGGAGGGCCGTACGCAGTATTTT
NA	TRBJ1-2	TRBV7-2	NA	CASSPQGPNYGYTF	TGTGCCAGCAGCCCACAGGGTCCCAACTATGGCTACACCTTC
few	TRBJ2-1	TRBV18	TRBD2	CASSPSRASGKGEQFF	TGTGCCAGCTCACCCTCGAGGGCTAGCGGGAAGGGAGAGCAGTTCTTC
NA	TRBJ1-3	TRBV5-6	TRBD1	CASSQDRTLSGNTIYF	TGTGCCAGCAGCCAGGACAGGACCTTATCTGGAAACACCATATATTTT
NA	TRBJ2-3	TRBV5-4	TRBD2	CASSYLGLAGWMRDTQYF	TGTGCCAGCAGCTACCTCGGACTAGCGGGGTGGATGCGGGATACGCAGTATTTT
NA	TRBJ1-3	TRBV7-9	NA	CASSLMSLSGNTIYF	TGTGCCAGCAGCTTGATGTCACTCTCTGGAAACACCATATATTTT
NA	TRBJ2-2	TRBV18	TRBD1	CASSQTGTGGTGELFF	TGTGCCAGCTCACAAACCGGGACAGGGGGCACCGGGGAGCTGTTTTTT
once	TRBJ1-1	TRBV12-5	NA	CASGSPRMNTEAFF	TGTGCTAGTGGTTCCCCCCGAATGAACACTGAAGCTTTCTTT
NA	TRBJ2-7	TRBV11-2	TRBD1	CASSLLPGTGFYEQYF	TGTGCCAGCAGTCTTTTACCCGGGACAGGGTTTTACGAGCAGTACTTC
NA	TRBJ1-1	TRBV7-9	NA	CASSYHQGLVTEAFF	TGTGCCAGCAGTTATCACCAGGGTTTGGTCACTGAAGCTTTCTTT
NA	TRBJ2-7	TRBV5-1	TRBD1	CASSWGQGNEQYF	TGCGCCAGCAGCTGGGGACAGGGGAACGAGCAGTACTTC
NA	TRBJ2-3	TRBV14	NA	CASSPGTLVWGDTQYF	TGTGCCAGCAGCCCCGGGACCCTGGTCTGGGGAGATACGCAGTATTTT
NA	TRBJ1-5	TRBV2	TRBD1	CASRRVTGVSNQPQHF	TGTGCCAGCCGGAGAGTGACAGGGGTGTCCAATCAGCCCCAGCATTTT
NA	TRBJ2-7	TRBV10-3	TRBD1	CAISAGGGTGAYEQYF	TGTGCCATCAGTGCAGGGGGCGGGACAGGGGCCTACGAGCAGTACTTC
NA	TRBJ2-5	TRBV5-1	NA	CASSLEGRKTQYF	TGCGCCAGCAGCTTGGAAGGTCGAAAGACCCAGTACTTC
NA	TRBJ2-7	TRBV28	TRBD1	CASSLAGLRGQGDYEQYF	TGTGCCAGCAGTTTAGCGGGGCTGAGGGGACAGGGGGACTACGAGCAGTACTTC
many	TRBJ2-5	TRBV10-3	NA	CAIIWETQYF	TGTGCCATCATTTGGGAGACCCAGTACTTC
NA	TRBJ1-4	TRBV7-2	NA	CASSDQTAEGEKLFF	TGTGCCAGCAGCGACCAGACAGCGGAGGGTGAAAAACTGTTTTTT
NA	TRBJ2-3	TRBV4-1	TRBD2	CASSQGSGGGDTQYF	TGCGCCAGCAGCCAAGGTAGCGGGGGGGGAGATACGCAGTATTTT